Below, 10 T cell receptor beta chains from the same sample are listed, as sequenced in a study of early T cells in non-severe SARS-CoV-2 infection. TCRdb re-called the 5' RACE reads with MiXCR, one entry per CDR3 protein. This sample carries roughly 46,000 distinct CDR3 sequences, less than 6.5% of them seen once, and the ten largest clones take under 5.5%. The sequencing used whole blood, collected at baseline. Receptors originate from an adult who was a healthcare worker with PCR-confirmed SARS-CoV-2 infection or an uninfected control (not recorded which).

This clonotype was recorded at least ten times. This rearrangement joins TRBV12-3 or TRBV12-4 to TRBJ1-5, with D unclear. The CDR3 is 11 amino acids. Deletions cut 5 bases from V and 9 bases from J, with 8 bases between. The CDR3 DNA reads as TGTGCCAGCAGTCTATCCGGGCCCCAGCATTTT. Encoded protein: CASSLSGPQHF.

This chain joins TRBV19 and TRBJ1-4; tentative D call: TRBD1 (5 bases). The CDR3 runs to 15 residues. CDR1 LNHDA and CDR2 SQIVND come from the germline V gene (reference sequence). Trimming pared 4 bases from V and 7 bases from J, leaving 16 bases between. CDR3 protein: CASSRTRPGSEKLFF. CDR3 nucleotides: TGTGCCAGTAGTAGGACCCGCCCAGGGTCTGAAAAACTGTTTTTT.

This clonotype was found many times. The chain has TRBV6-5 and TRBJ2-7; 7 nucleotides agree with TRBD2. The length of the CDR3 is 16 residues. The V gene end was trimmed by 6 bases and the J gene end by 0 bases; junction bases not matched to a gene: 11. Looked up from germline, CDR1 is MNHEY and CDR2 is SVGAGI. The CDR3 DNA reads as TGTGCCAGCAGGGCCGCCCCACGCGGGAGCTCCTACGAGCAGTACTTC. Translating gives CASRAAPRGSSYEQYF.

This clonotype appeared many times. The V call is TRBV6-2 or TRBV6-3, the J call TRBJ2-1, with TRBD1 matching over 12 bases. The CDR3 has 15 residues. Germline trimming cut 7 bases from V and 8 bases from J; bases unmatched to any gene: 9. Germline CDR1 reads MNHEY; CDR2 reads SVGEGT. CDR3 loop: CASTKGDRGLDEQFF. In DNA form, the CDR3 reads TGTGCCAGCACAAAAGGGGACAGGGGGCTCGATGAGCAGTTCTTC.

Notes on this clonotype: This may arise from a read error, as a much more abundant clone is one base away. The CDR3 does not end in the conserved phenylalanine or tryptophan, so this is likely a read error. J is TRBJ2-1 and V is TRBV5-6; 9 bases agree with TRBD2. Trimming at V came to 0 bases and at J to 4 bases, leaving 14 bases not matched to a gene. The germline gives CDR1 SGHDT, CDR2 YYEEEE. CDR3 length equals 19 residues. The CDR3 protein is CASSLAGAILAGHYNEQFS. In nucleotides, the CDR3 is TGTGCCAGCAGCTTGGCCGGGGCCATACTAGCGGGCCATTACAATGAGCAGTTCTCC.

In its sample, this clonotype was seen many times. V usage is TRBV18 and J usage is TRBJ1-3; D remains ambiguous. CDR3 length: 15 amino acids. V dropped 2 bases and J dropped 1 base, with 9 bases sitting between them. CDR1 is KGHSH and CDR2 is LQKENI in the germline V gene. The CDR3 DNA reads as TGTGCCAGCTCACCAACGGAGGGTTCTGGAAACACCATATATTTT. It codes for CASSPTEGSGNTIYF.

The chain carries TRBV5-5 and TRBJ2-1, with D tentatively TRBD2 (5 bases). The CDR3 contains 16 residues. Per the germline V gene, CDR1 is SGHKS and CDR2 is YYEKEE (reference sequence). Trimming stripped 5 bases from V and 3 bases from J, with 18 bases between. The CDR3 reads CASSFISGSLYNEQFF. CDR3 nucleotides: TGTGCCAGCAGTTTTATTAGTGGGAGTCTCTACAATGAGCAGTTCTTC.

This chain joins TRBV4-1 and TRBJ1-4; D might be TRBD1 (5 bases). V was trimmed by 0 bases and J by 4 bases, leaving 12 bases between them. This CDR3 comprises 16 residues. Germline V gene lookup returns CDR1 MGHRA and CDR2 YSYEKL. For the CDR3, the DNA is TGCGCCAGCAGCCAAGAACCGGGCAGGGTTAATGAAAAACTGTTTTTT. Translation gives CASSQEPGRVNEKLFF.

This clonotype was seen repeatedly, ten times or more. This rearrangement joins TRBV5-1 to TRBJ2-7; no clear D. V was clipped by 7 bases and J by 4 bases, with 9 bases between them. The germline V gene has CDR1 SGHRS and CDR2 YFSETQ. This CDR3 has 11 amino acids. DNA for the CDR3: TGCGCCAGCCGACCCCTTTACGAGCAGTACTTC. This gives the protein CASRPLYEQYF. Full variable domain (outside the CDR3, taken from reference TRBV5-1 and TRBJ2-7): KAGVTQTPRYLIKTRGQQVTLSCSPISGHRSVSWYQQTPGQGLQFLFEYFSETQRNKGNFPGRFSGRQFSNSRSEMNVSTLELGDSALYLCASRPLYEQYFGPGTRLTVT.

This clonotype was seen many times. The DNA of the CDR3 is TGTGCCAGCAGAGAGGACAGGGGTGCCACAGATACGCAGTATTTT. Protein: CASREDRGATDTQYF. The chain carries TRBV2 and TRBJ2-3, with 9 bases identical to TRBD1. The ends lost 6 bases at V and 2 bases at J; junction bases unmatched: 6. The CDR3 runs to 15 residues. The germline gives CDR1 SNHLY, CDR2 FYNNEI. Filled out from reference TRBV2 and TRBJ2-3, the complete variable domain reads EPEVTQTPSHQVTQMGQEVILRCVPISNHLYFYWYRQILGQKVEFLVSFYNNEISEKSEIFDDQFSVERPDGSNFTLKIRSTKLEDSAMYFCASREDRGATDTQYFGPGTRLTVL.